This TCR beta chain was profiled in a study of PD-1 blockade in classical Hodgkin lymphoma. With regard to this clone: Its antigen is unknown.

Study findings and constraints: Why repertoires differed is undefined; disease activity or prior therapy possibly contributed.

Clones were sequenced by immunoSEQ multiplex PCR, and TCRdb holds only the in-frame ones, with some missing. Of fewer than 13,000 clones listed, over 80% are singletons. As for time point: cycle 4 day 1 (C4D1), after five to seven weeks of nivolumab. With no exception, relapse followed autologous stem cell transplantation in all patients, and brentuximab vedotin exposure varied. Magnetic negative selection was used to purify CD4+ T cells from PBMCs that had been thawed. This material consisted of CD4+ T cells from blood, taken before the fourth cycle of nivolumab. The TCR originated in a human donor with classical Hodgkin lymphoma.

The CDR3 nucleotides read TGTGCCAGCAGCTTATTGACCTCTGGAAACACCATATATTTT. It yields the protein CASSLLTSGNTIYF. The V call is TRBV7-9, the J call TRBJ1-3; D gene unclear. Germline loops: CDR1 SEHNR, CDR2 FQNEAQ (reference sequence). CDR3 size: 14 residues. The germline V and J ends were trimmed by 2 bases and 0 bases, with 5 bases remaining between them.